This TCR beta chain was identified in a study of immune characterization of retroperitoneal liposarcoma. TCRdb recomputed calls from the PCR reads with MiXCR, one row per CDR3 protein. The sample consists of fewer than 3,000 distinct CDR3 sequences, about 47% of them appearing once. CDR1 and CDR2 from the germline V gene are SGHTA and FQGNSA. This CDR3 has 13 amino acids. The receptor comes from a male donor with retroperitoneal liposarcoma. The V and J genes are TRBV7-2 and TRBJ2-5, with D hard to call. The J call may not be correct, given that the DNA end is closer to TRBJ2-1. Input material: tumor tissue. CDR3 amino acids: CASSPFLGNEQFF. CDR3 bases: TGTGCCAGCAGCCCTTTTTTAGGGAATGAGCAGTTCTTC.